The clone carrying this T cell receptor beta chain was detected a few times. This sample was included in a study of blood T cell repertoires in COVID-19. Study-level background: Researchers got acute and convalescent COVID-19 samples from the United States, Italy and Spain. T cells, B-cell-depleted T cells, or PBMCs supplied cDNA or gDNA.

Original data processing: Quantification of nucleated cells was approximated via reference gene primer amplification. Method: immunoSEQ multiplex PCR; TCRdb's copy keeps in-frame clones and lacks some. V and J calls and clone size come straight from that table; D and trimming were deduced from the DNA. The table has approximately 200,000 clones, roughly 80% seen once. Germline V lookup: CDR1 SGDLS, CDR2 YYNGEE. With 4 bases removed from V and 1 base from J, the gap between germline ends came to 14 bases. This CDR3 contains 15 residues. Input material: peripheral blood. V usage is TRBV9 and J usage is TRBJ1-1, with D unresolved. This TCR was recovered from a woman of 80 years or more with acute or convalescent COVID-19. CDR3 region: CASSPRTGRNTEAFF. CDR3 bases: TGTGCCAGCAGCCCTCGGACGGGAAGGAACACTGAAGCTTTCTTT. The full variable domain, with the rest looked up from reference TRBV9 and TRBJ1-1, is DSGVTQTPKHLITATGQRVTLRCSPRSGDLSVYWYQQSLDQGLQFLIQYYNGEERAKGNILERFSAQQFPDLHSELNLSSLELGDSALYFCASSPRTGRNTEAFFGQGTRLTVV.